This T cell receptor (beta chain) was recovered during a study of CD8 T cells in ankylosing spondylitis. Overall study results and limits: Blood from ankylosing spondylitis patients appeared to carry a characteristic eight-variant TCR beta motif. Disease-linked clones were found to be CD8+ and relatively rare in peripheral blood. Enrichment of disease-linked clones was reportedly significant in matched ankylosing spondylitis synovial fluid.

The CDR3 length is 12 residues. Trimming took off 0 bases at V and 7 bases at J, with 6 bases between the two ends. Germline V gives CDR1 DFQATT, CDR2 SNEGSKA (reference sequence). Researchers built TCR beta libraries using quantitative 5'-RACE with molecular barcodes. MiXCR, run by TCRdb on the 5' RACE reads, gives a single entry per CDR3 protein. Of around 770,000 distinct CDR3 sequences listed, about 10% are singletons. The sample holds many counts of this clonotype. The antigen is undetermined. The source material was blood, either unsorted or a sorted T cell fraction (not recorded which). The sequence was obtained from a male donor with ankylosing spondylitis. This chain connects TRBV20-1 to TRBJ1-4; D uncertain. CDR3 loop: CSAREPPEKLFF. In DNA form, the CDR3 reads TGCAGTGCTAGAGAACCCCCTGAAAAACTGTTTTTT.